A few counts support the clone carrying this T cell receptor beta chain. The antigen remains undetermined. The CDR3 has 16 residues. With 4 bases removed from V and 0 bases from J, the gap between germline ends came to 14 bases. Per germline, CDR1 SGHAT and CDR2 FQNNGV. Assay execution took place at the deep level. Here immunoSEQ multiplex PCR was the method, and the copy in TCRdb shows in-frame clones only, minus some. The repertoire includes 100,000 or so clones, 55% to 70% of them detected once, and roughly 24% sits in the top ten. These data originate in a study of shared clonotypes between healthy human individuals. On the study more broadly: Used for every donor were three CD4 naive, three CD4 memory, two CD8 naive and one CD8 memory plate.

Study results and caveats: Naive subsets generally had larger estimated richness than memory subsets.

This TCR was sampled from a woman aged 25 to 39 in good health. V is TRBV11-2 and J is TRBJ2-3, with unresolved D. Sequencing used memory CD8+ T cells sorted from blood. Noted subset: CD45RO+ cells pooled with CCR7-negative TemRA cells. CDR3 amino acids: CASSSFSFTSTDTQYF. The DNA of the CDR3 is TGTGCCAGCAGCTCCTTTAGCTTCACTAGCACAGATACGCAGTATTTT.